The entry that follows covers one T cell receptor (beta chain) sequence. These data originate in a study of shared clonotypes between healthy human individuals. Libraries were prepared by immunoSEQ multiplex PCR; TCRdb keeps only in-frame clonotypes and omits some of them. The sample contains about 2.4 million clones, 93% of which appear only once. The CDR3 contains 15 residues. With 0 bases removed from V and 4 bases from J, the gap between germline ends came to 13 bases. Germline V gives CDR1 SGHRS, CDR2 YFSETQ. The source material was naive CD4+ T cells from PBMCs. The subset: CD45RA+ positively selected. The chain joins TRBV5-1 to TRBJ1-1, with D possibly matching TRBD1 (5 bases). This clonotype was obtained from a man between 18 and 29 years old in good health. Some clones in this sample may be carry-over from other donors' samples. CDR3: CASSLDGTRATEAFF. The DNA of the CDR3 is TGCGCCAGCAGCTTGGATGGGACGAGGGCCACTGAAGCTTTCTTT. Complete variable domain (other parts from reference TRBV5-1 and TRBJ1-1): KAGVTQTPRYLIKTRGQQVTLSCSPISGHRSVSWYQQTPGQGLQFLFEYFSETQRNKGNFPGRFSGRQFSNSRSEMNVSTLELGDSALYLCASSLDGTRATEAFFGQGTRLTVV.